Each of the 25 T cell receptor beta chains below was sequenced from the same sample in a study of shared T cell receptors in the human thymus (dated by TCRdb to about 2021). Library prep was done by the immunoSEQ multiplex PCR assay. Sourced from immuneACCESS, this table was stored by TCRdb with only in-frame sequences that have V and J called. A share of the clones is absent; for the studies checked, an unresolved V gene accounts for under half, and the remainder has no known explanation. The table for this sample lists about 660,000 clones; roughly 90% of them were counted only once. 0.0095% to 0.013% of the sample comes from the top ten. These data also featured in a second study, about human thymus T cells.

Sequences were obtained from thymocytes. These TCRs come from a boy under two years old with a congenital heart defect. Donor details come from another sample of the same person, matched by shared clones.

The chain uses TRBV5-6 and TRBJ2-7; the match to TRBD2 covers 10 bases. There are 17 residues in the CDR3. V lost 0 bases to trimming and J lost 3 bases; unmatched junction nucleotides: 9. Germline CDR1 reads SGHDT; CDR2 reads YYEEEE. As DNA, the CDR3 is TGTGCCAGCAGCTTGGGCGGACTAGCGGTTGGGTTCTACGAGCAGTACTTC. As protein: CASSLGGLAVGFYEQYF.

V is TRBV2 and J is TRBJ1-2; D call uncertain. CDR1 is SNHLY and CDR2 is FYNNEI in the germline V gene. CDR3 length: 14 amino acids. V was shortened by 7 bases and J by 4 bases, with 16 bases between the two germline ends. This CDR3 reads CASISTPFVYGYTF. DNA of the CDR3: TGTGCCAGCATCTCAACACCGTTTGTCTATGGCTACACCTTC.

This clone was detected once. The rearrangement links TRBV7-9 to TRBJ1-5; TRBD1 might be the D (6 bases). The CDR3 contains 13 residues. V was cut by 4 bases and J by 5 bases, with 9 bases left in between. Germline-derived CDR1 and CDR2 are SEHNR and FQNEAQ (reference sequence). The CDR3: CASSWSGDQPQHF. The CDR3 DNA reads as TGTGCCAGCAGCTGGTCAGGGGATCAGCCCCAGCATTTT.

Only one count was recorded for this clone. The chain has TRBV6-5 and TRBJ2-3, with 9 positions matching TRBD2. The CDR3 is 14 residues long. CDR1 and CDR2 from the germline V gene are MNHEY and SVGAGI. Trimming took 2 bases from V and 5 from J; bases not matched to a gene: 2. DNA for the CDR3: TGTGCCAGCAGTTACGGCGGGAGGGGAGATACGCAGTATTTT. Translating gives CASSYGGRGDTQYF.

The chain recombines TRBV7-8 with TRBJ1-3; 10 bases align to TRBD1. CDR1 and CDR2 from the germline V gene are SGHVS and FQNEAQ. The CDR3 runs to 17 residues. The V gene end was trimmed by 5 bases and the J gene end by 8 bases; junction bases not matched to a gene: 15. CDR3 nucleotide sequence: TGTGCCAGCAGCCCAACCGGGACAGGGGCCCCCTCCGACACCATATATTTT. Its protein product is CASSPTGTGAPSDTIYF.

The rearrangement joins TRBV13 to TRBJ2-7; TRBD2 matches 11 bases. The CDR3 is 14 amino acids. The trim removed 5 bases at V and 6 bases at J, leaving 6 bases unmatched. CDR1 is PRHDT and CDR2 is FYEKMQ in the germline V gene (reference sequence). The CDR3 reads CASSPTSGGGEQYF. The DNA of the CDR3 is TGTGCCAGCAGCCCTACTAGCGGGGGTGGCGAGCAGTACTTC.

V gene TRBV11-3 combines with J gene TRBJ1-3, with 7 bases identical to TRBD1. V dropped 2 bases and J dropped 0; count of bases not matched to a gene: 4. The CDR3 consists of 16 residues. Germline loops: CDR1 SGHNT, CDR2 YENEEA. This chain's CDR3 is CASSLLHRGSGNTIYF. The CDR3 DNA reads TGTGCCAGCAGCTTACTTCACAGGGGCTCTGGAAACACCATATATTTT.

The chain is built from TRBV11-2 and TRBJ2-2; 12 bases are a match to TRBD2. J lost 7 bases, V lost 1 base, and 7 bases had no gene match. The CDR3 runs to 17 residues. Germline CDR1 and CDR2: SGHAT and FQNNGV. CDR3 sequence (DNA): TGTGCCAGCAGCTTAGGCCTAGCGGGAGGGCCGAGCGGGGAGCTGTTTTTT. Its translation: CASSLGLAGGPSGELFF.

For the CDR3, the DNA is TGTGCCAGCATCGGGGACAGGGGACGCTATGGCTACACCTTC. This encodes CASIGDRGRYGYTF. The chain links TRBV2 to TRBJ1-2; 10 nucleotides align to TRBD1. Trimming took 7 bases from V and 4 from J; bases not matched to a gene: 6. CDR3 size: 14 residues. Germline V gene sequence: CDR1 SNHLY, CDR2 FYNNEI.

V and J are TRBV27 and TRBJ2-7; 16 nucleotides align to TRBD2. Germline CDR1 reads MNHEY; CDR2 reads SMNVEV (reference sequence). The V segment lost 5 bases and the J segment 2 bases; nucleotides outside the gene matches: 9. The CDR3 consists of 18 residues. CDR3 protein: CASSIPGLAGGPTYEQYF. CDR3 coding DNA: TGTGCCAGCAGTATTCCGGGACTAGCGGGAGGGCCAACCTACGAGCAGTACTTC.

This clone appeared a few times. The chain carries TRBV7-9 and TRBJ2-7; 8 bases map to TRBD2. In germline, CDR1 is SEHNR, CDR2 FQNEAQ (reference sequence). V lost 1 base, J lost 0 bases, and 8 bases stayed unmatched. CDR3 length equals 17 residues. The DNA for the CDR3 is TGTGCCAGCAGCTTAGGCCCACTAGCGGCGAGCTCCTACGAGCAGTACTTC. The encoded protein is CASSLGPLAASSYEQYF.

This chain connects TRBV6-1 to TRBJ2-7; TRBD1 aligns across 7 bases. Trimming took 5 bases from V and 6 from J; bases not matched to a gene: 13. This CDR3 comprises 15 residues. The germline gives CDR1 MNHNS, CDR2 SASEGT. CDR3 sequence (DNA): TGTGCCAGCAGTTCAAAACAACATTACAGGGGCGAGCAGTACTTC. Amino acids: CASSSKQHYRGEQYF.

This clone was detected a few times. The CDR3 loop is CASSQRQASSVNEQYF. CDR3 DNA: TGCGCCAGCAGCCAACGACAAGCCTCTAGCGTAAACGAGCAGTACTTC. This chain joins TRBV4-3 and TRBJ2-7, with a possible D match to TRBD2 (6 bases). The ends were cut back, 2 bases at V and 5 bases at J, with 19 bases in the middle. The CDR3 covers 16 residues. Germline lookup yields CDR1 LGHNA and CDR2 YSLEER.

The V call is TRBV18, the J call TRBJ1-1, with 7 nucleotides matching TRBD1. Trimming at V came to 8 bases and at J to 1 base, leaving 4 bases not matched to a gene. There are 13 residues in the CDR3. Germline lookup yields CDR1 KGHSH and CDR2 LQKENI. CDR3 DNA: TGTGCCAGCCAGGGGGGAGGGAACACTGAAGCTTTCTTT. Translation: CASQGGGNTEAFF.

This sequence joins TRBV5-1 and TRBJ2-1; 7 positions agree with TRBD2. V lost 4 bases to trimming and J lost 4 bases; unmatched junction nucleotides: 14. CDR1 SGHRS and CDR2 YFSETQ come from the germline V gene. CDR3 size: 17 residues. The CDR3 sequence: CASSPPARREGYNEQFF. In DNA, the CDR3 is TGCGCCAGCAGCCCGCCGGCTAGGAGGGAGGGGTACAATGAGCAGTTCTTC. Variable domain in full (rest from reference TRBV5-1 and TRBJ2-1): KAGVTQTPRYLIKTRGQQVTLSCSPISGHRSVSWYQQTPGQGLQFLFEYFSETQRNKGNFPGRFSGRQFSNSRSEMNVSTLELGDSALYLCASSPPARREGYNEQFFGPGTRLTVL.

V is TRBV11-3 and J is TRBJ1-3, with 9 positions matching TRBD1. V lost 4 bases, J lost 7 bases, and 11 bases stayed unmatched. The CDR3 runs to 16 residues. Germline lookup yields CDR1 SGHNT and CDR2 YENEEA. The chain's CDR3 is CASSSPTDRGENTIYF. The DNA for the CDR3 is TGTGCCAGCAGCTCTCCGACGGACAGGGGAGAGAACACCATATATTTT.

The J gene is TRBJ2-7, the V gene TRBV6-1; 7 nucleotides align to TRBD2. Germline V lookup: CDR1 MNHNS, CDR2 SASEGT. This CDR3 has 14 amino acids. Trimming cost V 6 bases and J 5 bases; bases outside gene matches: 10. CDR3 coding DNA: TGTGCCAGCAGCCCGCGGACTAGACAGAACGAGCAGTACTTC. Its protein is CASSPRTRQNEQYF.

A few counts support this clone. The chain couples TRBV27 to TRBJ1-5; D call uncertain. This CDR3 is 15 amino acids long. V was pared by 5 bases and J by 7 bases, with 18 bases between. In germline, CDR1 is MNHEY, CDR2 SMNVEV (reference sequence). The CDR3 reads CASSHTPSRGQPQHF. Here the CDR3 DNA reads TGTGCCAGCAGTCACACTCCCTCGCGGGGACAGCCCCAGCATTTT.

The chain combines TRBV15 with TRBJ2-7; D is perhaps TRBD2 (5 bases). Between the trimmed V and J ends, which lost 0 bases and 5 bases, there was a span of 11 bases. The CDR3 length is 14 residues. Germline lookup yields CDR1 LNHNV and CDR2 YYDKDF (reference sequence). The CDR3 region has the DNA TGTGCCACCAGCAGAGATTACGAGGGTAACGAGCAGTACTTC. As protein: CATSRDYEGNEQYF.

This clone was detected only a few times. This chain uses TRBV30 with TRBJ1-5; 7 nucleotides match TRBD1. This CDR3 is built from 13 residues. CDR1 and CDR2 (germline): GTSNPN, SVGIG (reference sequence). Trimming took 5 bases from V and 5 from J; bases not matched to a gene: 6. The CDR3 DNA sequence: TGTGCCTGGTCAACCGACAGGGATCAGCCCCAGCATTTT. Encoded protein: CAWSTDRDQPQHF.

This clone appeared a few times. This chain's CDR3 is CASSPKGQGSNQPQHF. Here the CDR3 DNA reads TGTGCCAGCAGTCCTAAAGGACAGGGAAGCAATCAGCCCCAGCATTTT. The J gene is TRBJ1-5, the V gene TRBV28, with 8 bases fitting TRBD1. This CDR3 is built from 16 residues. The germline V gene encodes CDR1 MDHEN and CDR2 SYDVKM. V shed 5 bases and J 1 base; nucleotides not matched to a gene: 7.

This sequence joins TRBV11-2 and TRBJ2-1, with 7 bases lining up with TRBD1. J lost 10 bases, V lost 4 bases, and 4 bases had no gene match. The CDR3 consists of 12 residues. CDR1 is SGHAT, CDR2 FQNNGV, per germline. The CDR3 protein is CASSYTGEEQFF. CDR3 nucleotide sequence: TGTGCCAGCAGCTATACAGGGGAAGAGCAGTTCTTC.

The chain employs TRBV7-8 and TRBJ2-5; D perhaps matches TRBD1 (5 bases). The CDR3 length is 14 residues. The V gene lost 5 bases and the J gene lost 5 bases, with 15 bases spanning the gap. CDR1 SGHVS and CDR2 FQNEAQ come from the germline V gene. The CDR3 spells CASSAPTGAETQYF. In nucleotides, the CDR3 is TGTGCCAGCAGCGCTCCTACAGGTGCGGAGACCCAGTACTTC.

V is TRBV2 and J is TRBJ2-5, with TRBD2 matching over 9 bases. The CDR3 consists of 18 residues. Germline V gene data show CDR1 as SNHLY and CDR2 as FYNNEI. V trimming: 11 bases; J trimming: 3 bases; junction bases outside the gene matches: 22. The CDR3 here is CAAVGGVVSGSGEETQYF. As DNA, the CDR3 is TGTGCCGCCGTCGGAGGGGTAGTTAGCGGGAGCGGCGAAGAGACCCAGTACTTC.

V gene TRBV4-1 combines with J gene TRBJ2-3, with D possibly matching TRBD1 (6 bases). In germline, CDR1 is MGHRA, CDR2 YSYEKL. The V end lost 4 bases, the J end lost 3 bases, and 20 bases lay between the germline ends. This CDR3 is 17 amino acids long. DNA for the CDR3: TGCGCCAGCAGCCCCGACAGGACACCCACAGTAACAGATACGCAGTATTTT. It codes for CASSPDRTPTVTDTQYF.